This passage covers 24 T cell receptor beta chains from one sample sequenced in a study of T cells in Graves' hyperthyroidism and ophthalmopathy. RNA transcripts yielded amplified TCR beta CDR3 regions. The TCR CDR3 was amplified in a first-round RT-PCR using the HTBI primer set. TCRdb ran MiXCR on the multiplex PCR reads and lists one entry per CDR3 protein. The profile shows around 600,000 distinct CDR3 sequences, about 14% of them singletons. Specimen: blood. The origin of the receptors is a woman aged 50 to 65 with Graves' ophthalmopathy.

This clonotype has a count of ten or more. This rearrangement joins TRBV30 to TRBJ1-2, with D perhaps matching TRBD1 (6 bases). Trimming removed 6 bases at V and 4 bases at J, with 9 bases between. The CDR3 is 11 amino acids. CDR1 is GTSNPN, CDR2 SVGIG, per germline (reference sequence). The chain's CDR3 is CACGQIYGYTF. CDR3 bases: TGTGCCTGTGGACAGATCTATGGCTACACCTTC.

This clonotype was detected ten times or more. V and J are TRBV7-9 and TRBJ2-1; 13 bases match TRBD2. V was pared by 3 bases and J by 7 bases, with 3 bases of the junction left unmatched. This CDR3 region has 15 residues. From germline, CDR1 is SEHNR and CDR2 FQNEAQ (reference sequence). DNA for the CDR3: TGTGCCAGCAGCTTGGGACTAGCGGGATGGAATGAGCAGTTCTTC. It encodes CASSLGLAGWNEQFF. Filled out from reference TRBV7-9 and TRBJ2-1, the complete variable domain reads DTGVSQNPRHKITKRGQNVTFRCDPISEHNRLYWYRQTLGQGPEFLTYFQNEAQLEKSRLLSDRFSAERPKGSFSTLEIQRTEQGDSAMYLCASSLGLAGWNEQFFGPGTRLTVL.

This clonotype was seen at least ten times. The chain couples TRBV20-1 to TRBJ2-7, with 7 positions matching TRBD1. This CDR3 has 13 amino acids. V was clipped by 5 bases and J by 7 bases; unmatched bases: 11. The germline V gene has CDR1 DFQATT and CDR2 SNEGSKA (reference sequence). The CDR3 reads CSAYPGQPGEQYF. As DNA, the CDR3 is TGCAGTGCTTACCCGGGACAGCCCGGGGAGCAGTACTTC.

A few counts support this clonotype. The chain combines TRBV20-1 with TRBJ2-1; no definite D call. The germline V and J ends were trimmed by 3 bases and 2 bases, with 14 bases remaining between them. The CDR3 extends over 15 amino acids. The germline V gene has CDR1 DFQATT and CDR2 SNEGSKA (reference sequence). CDR3 DNA sequence: TGCAGTGCTAGGCGGTCCTCAGCAACCTACAATGAGCAGTTCTTC. As protein: CSARRSSATYNEQFF.

This clonotype was counted ten times or more. The chain uses TRBV18 and TRBJ2-7, with TRBD2 identical over 14 bases. J was trimmed by 3 bases and V by 0 bases; bases with no gene match: 4. This CDR3 comprises 17 residues. Per the germline V gene, CDR1 is KGHSH and CDR2 is LQKENI. In DNA form, the CDR3 reads TGTGCCAGCTCACCACCGGGACTAGCGGGGGCTTACTACGAGCAGTACTTC. This codes for CASSPPGLAGAYYEQYF.

This clonotype was picked up many times. CDR3 protein: CASKAGSGFNEQFF. Here the CDR3 DNA reads TGTGCCAGCAAAGCCGGGAGCGGATTCAATGAGCAGTTCTTC. This rearrangement joins TRBV12-3 or TRBV12-4 to TRBJ2-1; weak D call: TRBD2 (6 bases). The V gene lost 7 bases and the J gene lost 6 bases, with 16 bases spanning the gap. This CDR3 has 14 residues.

With regard to this clonotype: This may be a read error, as it is one base from a much larger clone. The V call is TRBV5-1, the J call TRBJ2-3; D unclear. Germline assignment: CDR1 SGHRS and CDR2 YFSETQ. V shed 0 bases and J shed 4 bases, with 9 bases lying between them. This CDR3 comprises 14 residues. CDR3 in amino acids: CASSLAPAPDTQYF. In DNA form, the CDR3 reads TGCGCCAGCAGCTTGGCGCCTGCACCAGATACGCAGTATTTT.

This clonotype was found many times. The chain links TRBV2 to TRBJ2-3; D call uncertain. The CDR3 contains 13 residues. Deletions cut 5 bases from V and 4 bases from J, with 10 bases between. In germline, CDR1 is SNHLY, CDR2 FYNNEI. The DNA for the CDR3 is TGTGCCAGCAGTCCCGAATCGGCAGATACGCAGTATTTT. It encodes CASSPESADTQYF.

This clonotype was observed at least ten times. V is TRBV12-3 or TRBV12-4 and J is TRBJ2-1; D is possibly TRBD1 (6 bases). The CDR3 length is 17 residues. Trimming stripped 7 bases from V and 7 bases from J, with 26 bases between. This chain's CDR3 is CASTTIHATGWVNEQFF. The DNA for the CDR3 is TGTGCCAGCACCACGATTCACGCGACAGGCTGGGTTAATGAGCAGTTCTTC.

At least ten counts were recorded for this clonotype. The chain has TRBV28 and TRBJ1-2, with a possible D match to TRBD1 (5 bases). CDR3 length: 13 residues. The V and J ends lost 3 bases and 5 bases respectively, with 10 bases between them. CDR1 and CDR2 (germline): MDHEN, SYDVKM. Here the CDR3 DNA reads TGTGCCAGCAGTTTCAGGGCAGGGTATGGCTACACCTTC. This gives the protein CASSFRAGYGYTF.

The chain has TRBV2 and TRBJ2-7; D tentatively reads TRBD1 or TRBD2 (6 bases each). The V gene's germline CDR1 is SNHLY and CDR2 FYNNEI. Trimming shortened V by 7 bases and J by 2 bases, and 18 bases separated the two germline ends. The CDR3 loop spans 15 amino acids. CDR3 sequence reads: CASTAGGGITYEQYF. DNA of the CDR3: TGTGCCAGCACCGCCGGAGGGGGTATTACCTACGAGCAGTACTTC. The full variable domain, with the rest looked up from reference TRBV2 and TRBJ2-7, is EPEVTQTPSHQVTQMGQEVILRCVPISNHLYFYWYRQILGQKVEFLVSFYNNEISEKSEIFDDQFSVERPDGSNFTLKIRSTKLEDSAMYFCASTAGGGITYEQYFGPGTRLTVT.

Many counts were recorded for this clonotype. The chain couples TRBV28 to TRBJ2-1; D is unclear. Germline V lookup: CDR1 MDHEN, CDR2 SYDVKM. The CDR3 length is 14 residues. The ends were cut back, 3 bases at V and 6 bases at J, with 12 bases in the middle. The CDR3 coding sequence is TGTGCCAGCAGTTTGCCCCCACCCATCAATGAGCAGTTCTTC. This codes for CASSLPPPINEQFF.

This clonotype was observed a handful of times. This chain links TRBV5-8 with TRBJ1-4; 7 positions agree with TRBD1. The trim removed 0 bases at V and 8 bases at J, leaving 7 bases unmatched. From germline, CDR1 is SGHTS and CDR2 YDEGEE. CDR3 length equals 15 residues. For the CDR3, the DNA is TGTGCCAGCAGCTTGGGGACAGGTTTAGGCGAAAAACTGTTTTTT. Its protein product is CASSLGTGLGEKLFF.

For this clonotype: Relative to the germline gene, one junction end is altered; a read error may explain this. This rearrangement joins TRBV28 to TRBJ1-4; possibly TRBD1 for D (6 bases). Per the germline V gene, CDR1 is MDHEN and CDR2 is SYDVKM. This CDR3 has 14 amino acids. CDR3 region: CASSLHRVGERLFF. CDR3 nucleotide sequence: TGTGCCAGCAGTTTACACAGGGTGGGCGAAAGACTGTTTTTT.

This clonotype was seen once. The chain is built from TRBV19 and TRBJ2-3; the match to TRBD2 covers 13 bases. CDR3 length equals 17 residues. CDR1 is LNHDA, CDR2 SQIVND, per germline (reference sequence). The J segment lost 0 bases and the V segment lost 7 bases, leaving 7 bases of the junction unmatched. The CDR3 DNA follows: TGTGCCAGTAACCCTAGGACTAGCGGGGGCAGCACAGATACGCAGTATTTT. This codes for CASNPRTSGGSTDTQYF.

This clonotype was seen only a few times. The chain employs TRBV14 and TRBJ2-3; no clear D gene. The length of the CDR3 is 13 residues. Germline CDR1 reads SGHDN; CDR2 reads FVKESK. V dropped 7 bases and J dropped 2 bases, with 10 bases sitting between them. DNA of the CDR3: TGTGCCAGCACGAAGGGCGTCACAGATACGCAGTATTTT. As protein: CASTKGVTDTQYF. Supplemented by reference TRBV14 and TRBJ2-3, the full variable domain reads EAGVTQFPSHSVIEKGQTVTLRCDPISGHDNLYWYRRVMGKEIKFLLHFVKESKQDESGMPNNRFLAERTGGTYSTLKVQPAELEDSGVYFCASTKGVTDTQYFGPGTRLTVL.

In its sample, this clonotype was seen many times. The chain has TRBV2 and TRBJ1-4; 10 bases are a match to TRBD1. The CDR3 totals 19 residues. The J segment lost 0 bases and the V segment lost 6 bases, leaving 13 bases of the junction unmatched. The germline V gene encodes CDR1 SNHLY and CDR2 FYNNEI. CDR3 nucleotides: TGTGCCAGCAGGATGACCGGGACAGGGGCGTATGCAACTAATGAAAAACTGTTTTTT. Its protein is CASRMTGTGAYATNEKLFF.

V usage is TRBV7-3 and J usage is TRBJ2-7; the D call may be TRBD1 or TRBD2 (5 bases each). This CDR3 comprises 15 residues. V lost 5 bases and J lost 4, with 18 bases in between. The germline V gene encodes CDR1 SGHTA and CDR2 FQGTGA. DNA for the CDR3: TGTGCCAGCAGCGCCCGACACCGGGGCAAATACGAGCAGTACTTC. This translates into CASSARHRGKYEQYF.

This clonotype was counted many times. The chain recombines TRBV20-1 with TRBJ2-5; 7 nucleotides align to TRBD1. CDR1 DFQATT and CDR2 SNEGSKA come from the germline V gene (reference sequence). The V and J ends lost 6 bases and 6 bases, in that order; junction bases with no gene match: 7. The CDR3 is 12 amino acids. The CDR3, as DNA: TGCAGTGCCCTGACAGGGCAAAAGACCCAGTACTTC. Translation gives CSALTGQKTQYF.

Ten or more counts support this clonotype. The chain couples TRBV5-1 to TRBJ2-1; perhaps TRBD2 as D (6 bases). The germline V and J ends were trimmed by 0 bases and 6 bases, with 10 bases remaining between them. This CDR3 spans 14 amino acids. Germline V gene data show CDR1 as SGHRS and CDR2 as YFSETQ. The CDR3 loop reads CASSLVRGGNEQFF. For the CDR3, the DNA is TGCGCCAGCAGCTTGGTACGGGGAGGCAATGAGCAGTTCTTC.

Ten or more counts support this clonotype. This chain joins TRBV28 and TRBJ2-5; perhaps TRBD1 as D (6 bases). Per the germline V gene, CDR1 is MDHEN and CDR2 is SYDVKM. Trimming took off 10 bases at V and 4 bases at J, with 13 bases between the two ends. CDR3 size: 12 residues. CDR3 sequence (DNA): TGTGCCACAAAAGGGGGTTCAGAGACCCAGTACTTC. Translated, it gives CATKGGSETQYF.

In this sample, this clonotype turned up many times. This chain connects TRBV7-2 to TRBJ1-1; D is ambiguous. This CDR3 region has 14 residues. V lost 3 bases to trimming and J lost 4 bases, with 12 bases between them. Germline V gene data show CDR1 as SGHTA and CDR2 as FQGNSA. CDR3 amino acids: CASSLMTRFTEAFF. CDR3 DNA: TGTGCCAGCAGCTTGATGACGAGGTTCACTGAAGCTTTCTTT.

At least ten counts were recorded for this clonotype. The chain uses TRBV29-1 and TRBJ2-7; TRBD1 agrees at 7 bases. The V segment lost 6 bases and the J segment 0 bases; nucleotides outside the gene matches: 5. This CDR3 spans 13 amino acids. Germline CDR1 reads SQVTM; CDR2 reads ANQGSEA. CDR3 loop: CSVADRVSYEQYF. The CDR3 DNA reads TGCAGCGTAGCCGACAGGGTCTCCTACGAGCAGTACTTC.

This clonotype came up a few times. This chain uses TRBV12-3 or TRBV12-4 with TRBJ2-7; weak D call: TRBD1 (6 bases). There are 15 residues in the CDR3. Trimming took 3 bases from V and 5 from J, leaving 17 bases between them. The CDR3 DNA sequence: TGTGCCAGCAGTTTGTTCCGGGACATTCTCAACGAGCAGTACTTC. Its protein is CASSLFRDILNEQYF.